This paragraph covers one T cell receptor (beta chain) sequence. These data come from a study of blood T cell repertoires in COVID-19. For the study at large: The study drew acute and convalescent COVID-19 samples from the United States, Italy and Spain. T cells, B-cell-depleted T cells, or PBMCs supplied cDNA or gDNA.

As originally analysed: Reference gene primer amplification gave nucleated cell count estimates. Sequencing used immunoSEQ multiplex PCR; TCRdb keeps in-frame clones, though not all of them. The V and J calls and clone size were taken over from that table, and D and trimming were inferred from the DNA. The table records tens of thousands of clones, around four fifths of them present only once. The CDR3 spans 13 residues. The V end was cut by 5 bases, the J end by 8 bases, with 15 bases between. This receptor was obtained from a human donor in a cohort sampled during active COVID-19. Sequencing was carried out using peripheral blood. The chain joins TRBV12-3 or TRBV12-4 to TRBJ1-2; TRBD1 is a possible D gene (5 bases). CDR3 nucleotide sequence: TGTGCCAGCAGTCCCGGCCAGGGTAGCGGCTACACCTTC. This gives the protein CASSPGQGSGYTF.